The T cell receptor (beta chain) under discussion was sequenced for a study of shared clonotypes between healthy human individuals. Profiling relied on immunoSEQ multiplex PCR, and the TCRdb table lists in-frame clones only, not all of them. This table holds about 2.4 million clones, over 85% found once. The germline gives CDR1 LGHNA, CDR2 YSLEER. The CDR3 spans 12 residues. Trimming stripped 5 bases from V and 2 bases from J, with 4 bases between. The genes are TRBV4-3 and TRBJ1-3; the D is unclear. Sample: naive CD4+ T cells from PBMCs. Subset of the sample: CD45RA+ positively selected. The receptor was isolated from a man younger than 35 in good health. Some clones in this sample may be carry-over from other donors' samples. CDR3 sequence reads: CASSATGNTIYF. CDR3 sequence (DNA): TGCGCCAGCAGCGCAACTGGAAACACCATATATTTT.